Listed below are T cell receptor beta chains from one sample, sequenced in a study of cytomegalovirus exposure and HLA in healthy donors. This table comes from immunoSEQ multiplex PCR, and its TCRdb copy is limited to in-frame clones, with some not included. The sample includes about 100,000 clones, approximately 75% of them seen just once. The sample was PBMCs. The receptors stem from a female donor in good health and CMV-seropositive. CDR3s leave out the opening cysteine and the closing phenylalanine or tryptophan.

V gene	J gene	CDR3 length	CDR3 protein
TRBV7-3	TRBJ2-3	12	ASSTGVGTDTQY
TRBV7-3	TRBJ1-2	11	ASSLSGRDGYT
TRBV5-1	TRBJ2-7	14	ASSRILAGGFDEQY
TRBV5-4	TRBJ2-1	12	ASSSARGDNEQF
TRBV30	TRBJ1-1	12	AWSILTGNTEAF
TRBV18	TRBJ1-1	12	ASSPGRGNTEAF
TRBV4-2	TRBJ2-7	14	ASSQDPSGSSGEQY
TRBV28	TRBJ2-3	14	ASSLSGSGTGDTQY
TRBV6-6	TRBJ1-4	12	ASSPLQSGEKLF
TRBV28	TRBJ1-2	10	ASSLWRDGYT
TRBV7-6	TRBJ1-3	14	ASSPTTGNSGNTIY
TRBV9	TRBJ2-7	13	ASSVASGSAYEQY
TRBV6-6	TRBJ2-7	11	ASRARTAGEQY
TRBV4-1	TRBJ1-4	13	ASSLLRAASEKLF
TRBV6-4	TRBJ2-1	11	ASSDSMTGWQF
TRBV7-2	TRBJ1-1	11	ASRGGVGTEAF
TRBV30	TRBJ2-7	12	AWSVGTGSYEQY
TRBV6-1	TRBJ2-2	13	ASSESGTGAGELF
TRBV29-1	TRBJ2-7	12	SVEGGQGHYEQY
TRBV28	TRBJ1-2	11	ASTQTGGRGYT
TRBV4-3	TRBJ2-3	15	ASSQLRQGVSTDTQY
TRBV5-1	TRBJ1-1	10	ASSLGATEAF
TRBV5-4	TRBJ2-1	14	ASSPEGLAGTNEQF
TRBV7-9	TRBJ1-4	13	ASSVTGATNEKLF
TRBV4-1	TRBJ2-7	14	ASSQETSGGSYEQY
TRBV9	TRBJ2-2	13	ASSVGGGNTGELF
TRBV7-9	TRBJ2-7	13	ASSLIAGNSGEQY
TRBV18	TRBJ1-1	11	ASSPGAGDEAF
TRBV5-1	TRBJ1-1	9	ASMGQNEAF
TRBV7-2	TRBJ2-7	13	ASSLATVGLGEQY
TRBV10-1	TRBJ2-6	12	AGFSGSGANVLT
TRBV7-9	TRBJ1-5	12	ASSLTGPEGPQH
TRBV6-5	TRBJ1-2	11	ASRAGANYGYT
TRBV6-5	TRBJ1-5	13	ASSRVGADNQPQH
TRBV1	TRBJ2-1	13	TSSHAGTSDNEQF
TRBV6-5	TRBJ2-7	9	ASSLGAEQY
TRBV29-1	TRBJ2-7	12	SVEYYGTTGEQY
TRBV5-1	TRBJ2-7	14	ASSLGSVVRSYEQY
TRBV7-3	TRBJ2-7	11	ASSLDILGEQY
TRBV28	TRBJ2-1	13	ASRPTGGRYNEQF
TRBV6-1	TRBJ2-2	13	ASSERQGYAGELF
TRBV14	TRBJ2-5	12	ASSQWAGEETQY
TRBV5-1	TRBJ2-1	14	ASSLDSSSSYNEQF
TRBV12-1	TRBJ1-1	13	ASSFGDRGNTEAF
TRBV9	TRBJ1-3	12	ASSPTTTGNTIY
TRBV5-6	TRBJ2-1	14	ASSLGLAGGADEQF
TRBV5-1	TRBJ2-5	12	ASSLYIPPETQY
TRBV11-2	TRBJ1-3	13	ASSLGSGAGNTIY
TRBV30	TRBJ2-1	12	AWSVRLVYNEQF
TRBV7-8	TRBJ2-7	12	ASSHRDRANEQY
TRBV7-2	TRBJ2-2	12	ASSLIGDTGELF
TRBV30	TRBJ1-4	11	AWRVRASEKLF
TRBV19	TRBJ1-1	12	ASSIGQQNTEAF
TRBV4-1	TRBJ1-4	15	ASSQVGQGLANEKLF
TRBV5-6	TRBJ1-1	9	ASSHNTEAF
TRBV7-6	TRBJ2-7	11	ASSQDFFYEQY
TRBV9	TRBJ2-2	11	ASSVEEGGELF
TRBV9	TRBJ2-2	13	ASSVDRHPTGELF
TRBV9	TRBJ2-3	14	ASSTGLAGVGDTQY
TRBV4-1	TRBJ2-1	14	ASSPDRAGGYNEQF